The sequence of this T cell receptor (beta chain) was determined in a study of T cell changes during pregnancy in multiple sclerosis. TCRdb's table, derived via immunoSEQ multiplex PCR, lists solely in-frame clones and lacks some. The sample gives about 24,000 clones, 88% of which show up once; approximately 0.67% is in the top ten. Germline V gene sequence: CDR1 SGHNT, CDR2 YYREEE (reference sequence). V gave up 8 bases and J gave up 6 bases, with 12 bases separating them. This CDR3 has 12 amino acids. This sequence originates from a female donor in good health, enrolled as a control in a pregnancy study. This chain uses TRBV5-4 with TRBJ1-5; weak D call: TRBD1 (5 bases). This specimen was CD4+ T cells from peripheral blood mononuclear cells, taken in the first trimester of pregnancy. The CDR3 sequence is CARGGRGQPQHF. For the CDR3, the DNA is TGTGCCAGGGGGGGAAGAGGTCAGCCCCAGCATTTT. Variable domain in full (rest from reference TRBV5-4 and TRBJ1-5): ETGVTQSPTHLIKTRGQQVTLRCSSQSGHNTVSWYQQALGQGPQFIFQYYREEENGRGNFPPRFSGLQFPNYSSELNVNALELDDSALYLCARGGRGQPQHFGDGTRLSIL.